This TCR beta chain was captured in a study of T cell responses to AZD1222 COVID-19 vaccine. Overall study results and limits: Dominant at 160-218 and 743-854, vaccine-associated CD4 TCRs also spanned spike. Donor demographics were predominantly white British with a female majority; clonal diversity may be underestimated. Seropositive status at baseline applied to only five to seven AZD1222 recipients. After two AZD1222 doses, spike-specific TCR breadth and depth rose versus day 0.

Sequencing was performed with immunoSEQ multiplex PCR; in TCRdb, only in-frame clones are kept and a portion is missing. The sample has some 190,000 clones; approximately 90% are singletons. Concerning this clone: Its antigen remains unknown.

V was trimmed by 0 bases and J by 3 bases, leaving 9 bases between them. This CDR3 contains 14 residues. The germline gives CDR1 SGDLS, CDR2 YYNGEE. This sequence originates from an adult in good health. This sample comprised peripheral blood, obtained on day 0 of AZD1222 vaccination. The chain employs TRBV9 and TRBJ1-2, with D uncertain. As DNA, the CDR3 is TGTGCCAGCAGCGTAGCTACGTCAGACTATGGCTACACCTTC. Translated, it gives CASSVATSDYGYTF.